These 18 T cell receptor beta chains were all obtained from the same sample, sequenced in a study of blood T cell repertoires in COVID-19. Method: immunoSEQ multiplex PCR; TCRdb's copy keeps in-frame clones and lacks some. This sample has around 210,000 clones, with approximately 85% found just once. Sequencing was done on a sample of peripheral blood. These receptors were collected from a man aged 45-60 years with COVID-19, enrolled during active disease.

By share of the sample, this clone is medium-sized. The chain is built from TRBV28 and TRBJ2-1; D perhaps matches TRBD2 (6 bases). Trimming shortened V by 5 bases and J by 3 bases, and 11 bases separated the two germline ends. The CDR3 covers 14 residues. Germline V gene sequence: CDR1 MDHEN, CDR2 SYDVKM. Here the CDR3 DNA reads TGTGCCAGCAGTCCGCGGACTAACTACAATGAGCAGTTCTTC. Translating it yields CASSPRTNYNEQFF. The variable domain in full, with the rest retrieved from reference TRBV28 and TRBJ2-1, is DVKVTQSSRYLVKRTGEKVFLECVQDMDHENMFWYRQDPGLGLRLIYFSYDVKMKEKGDIPEGYSVSREKKERFSLILESASTNQTSMYLCASSPRTNYNEQFFGPGTRLTVL.

This clone was detected once. This rearrangement joins TRBV4-1 to TRBJ2-1; D gene unclear. The CDR3 runs 12 residues. CDR1 is MGHRA, CDR2 YSYEKL, per germline. The germline V and J ends were trimmed by 3 bases and 4 bases, with 4 bases remaining between them. Here the CDR3 reads CASSHLYNEQFF. The CDR3 nucleotides are TGCGCCAGCAGCCACCTGTACAATGAGCAGTTCTTC.

This clone has just one count. The chain couples TRBV6-5 to TRBJ2-7, with 9 bases aligning to TRBD2. The CDR3 totals 15 residues. V lost 0 bases to trimming and J lost 6 bases; unmatched junction nucleotides: 6. Germline CDR1 MNHEY, CDR2 SVGAGI. The CDR3: CASSYSRLAGSEQYF. The CDR3 DNA is TGTGCCAGCAGTTACTCGAGGCTAGCGGGGAGCGAGCAGTACTTC.

In its sample, this clone was seen once. The CDR3 DNA reads as TGTGCCAGTAGTATCACCCAGGGCGCCTACAATGAGCAGTTCTTC. Translating gives CASSITQGAYNEQFF. This rearrangement joins TRBV19 to TRBJ2-1, with D possibly matching TRBD1 (5 bases). CDR3 length equals 15 residues. V lost 3 bases and J 2 bases, leaving 11 bases between the germline ends. Germline CDR1 is LNHDA and CDR2 is SQIVND (reference sequence).

The chain recombines TRBV9 with TRBJ1-5; 7 bases align to TRBD1. The CDR3 runs to 15 residues. Germline CDR1 SGDLS, CDR2 YYNGEE. Trimming removed 2 bases from V and 4 bases from J; junction bases left unmatched: 6. CDR3 sequence: CASSVRQGLNQPQHF. For the CDR3, the DNA is TGTGCCAGCAGCGTCCGACAGGGATTGAATCAGCCCCAGCATTTT.

J is TRBJ2-7 and V is TRBV7-2; D not certain. CDR3 length equals 14 residues. The germline V gene encodes CDR1 SGHTA and CDR2 FQGNSA. The V and J ends lost 3 bases and 1 base respectively, with 10 bases between them. Written as DNA, the CDR3 is TGTGCCAGCAGCTTCCAAACGAGGTCCTACGAGCAGTACTTC. This translates into CASSFQTRSYEQYF.

The rearrangement uses TRBV7-9 and TRBJ1-4; a weak D match, TRBD1 (6 bases). Germline assignment: CDR1 SEHNR and CDR2 FQNEAQ (reference sequence). The CDR3 is 12 amino acids. Trimming cost V 5 bases and J 8 bases, with 9 bases left between them. The CDR3 loop is CASSAQGEKLFF. CDR3 in DNA: TGTGCCAGCAGCGCTCAGGGGGAAAAACTGTTTTTT.

The chain couples TRBV6-6 to TRBJ2-7; no definite D call. Per germline, CDR1 MNHNY and CDR2 SVGAGI (reference sequence). The CDR3 extends over 12 amino acids. Trimming shortened V by 2 bases and J by 3 bases, and 5 bases separated the two germline ends. CDR3 nucleotides: TGTGCCAGCAGTTACCCCAGCTACGAGCAGTACTTC. Protein sequence: CASSYPSYEQYF.

This chain connects TRBV9 to TRBJ2-7; TRBD1 matches 9 bases. Trimming removed 4 bases from V and 5 bases from J; junction bases left unmatched: 7. CDR3 length equals 14 residues. Per the germline V gene, CDR1 is SGDLS and CDR2 is YYNGEE. This CDR3 is CASSLQDRGNEQYF. CDR3 coding DNA: TGTGCCAGCAGCCTCCAGGACAGGGGCAACGAGCAGTACTTC.

V and J are TRBV7-9 and TRBJ2-1, with D perhaps TRBD2 (5 bases). The CDR3 sequence is 14 residues long. In germline, CDR1 is SEHNR, CDR2 FQNEAQ (reference sequence). The V and J ends lost 5 bases and 7 bases respectively, with 15 bases between them. The CDR3 bases are TGTGCCAGCAGCCAAGGGCGGGTACCAAATGAGCAGTTCTTC. Protein sequence: CASSQGRVPNEQFF.

This rearrangement joins TRBV7-2 to TRBJ1-1, with D possibly TRBD1 on 5 matching bases. The V and J ends lost 1 base and 11 bases respectively, with 14 bases between them. Germline CDR1 and CDR2: SGHTA and FQGNSA. CDR3 length: 13 residues. The CDR3 DNA follows: TGTGCCAGCAGCTTAGTCGGCAGAAACAGGGCTTTCTTT. It codes for CASSLVGRNRAFF.

The genes are TRBV28 and TRBJ1-1; 7 nucleotides line up with TRBD1. Germline CDR1 is MDHEN and CDR2 is SYDVKM. V trimming: 8 bases; J trimming: 11 bases; junction bases outside the gene matches: 5. The length of the CDR3 is 10 residues. The CDR3 DNA is TGTGCCAGCTCCGAGGGGGCGGCTTTCTTT. Translated, it gives CASSEGAAFF.

The V and J genes are TRBV5-1 and TRBJ1-2; a weak D match, TRBD1 (5 bases). The CDR3 has 14 amino acids. Germline V gene sequence: CDR1 SGHRS, CDR2 YFSETQ. Trimming cost V 4 bases and J 4 bases, with 14 bases left between them. In DNA, the CDR3 is TGCGCCAGCAGCCCCGCAGGGCAGGGCTATGGCTACACCTTC. Translated: CASSPAGQGYGYTF.

V usage is TRBV11-2 and J usage is TRBJ2-1; 7 bases align to TRBD1. CDR3 length equals 16 residues. The ends lost 0 bases at V and 2 bases at J; junction bases unmatched: 4. Germline V gene sequence: CDR1 SGHAT, CDR2 FQNNGV. The CDR3 nucleotides read TGTGCCAGCAGCTTAGATTGGCAGGGGGCCTACAATGAGCAGTTCTTC. Encoded protein: CASSLDWQGAYNEQFF.

This clone was picked up one time. This sequence joins TRBV6-1 and TRBJ2-7; weak D call: TRBD2 (6 bases). Germline CDR1 MNHNS, CDR2 SASEGT. The CDR3 contains 14 residues. V lost 0 bases and J 4 bases, leaving 10 bases between the germline ends. The CDR3: CASSEARGGYEQYF. The DNA for the CDR3 is TGTGCCAGCAGTGAAGCGCGGGGCGGTTACGAGCAGTACTTC.

This clone appeared a few times. The chain employs TRBV3-1 (or the pseudogene TRBV3-2) and TRBJ1-6; no definite D call. V was cut by 1 base and J by 0 bases, with 13 bases left in between. From germline, CDR1 is LGHDT and CDR2 YNNKEL (reference sequence). CDR3 length equals 18 residues. The DNA for the CDR3 is TGTGCCAGCAGCCAAGCCCAGGAACCGAGCTCCTATAATTCACCCCTCCACTTT. Translated, it gives CASSQAQEPSSYNSPLHF.

The CDR3 region has the DNA TGTGCCATCAGTGAGGGGCCCTCTAATTCACCCCTCCACTTT. Its protein product is CAISEGPSNSPLHF. The chain recombines TRBV10-3 with TRBJ1-6, with D hard to call. The CDR3 length is 14 residues. CDR1 and CDR2 from the germline V gene are ENHRY and SYGVKD. V was clipped by 2 bases and J by 6 bases, with 8 bases between them.

In its sample, this clone was seen once. The rearrangement joins TRBV10-2 to TRBJ1-5; possibly TRBD1 for D (6 bases). Germline-derived CDR1 and CDR2 are WSHSY and SAAADI. Trimming removed 6 bases from V and 0 bases from J, with 12 bases in between. The CDR3 runs to 15 residues. CDR3 coding DNA: TGCGCCAGCAGCGCCGGACAGATTAGCAATCAGCCCCAGCATTTT. It encodes CASSAGQISNQPQHF.